This T cell receptor beta chain was profiled in a study of OX40 agonist ivuxolimab in advanced cancers. TCRdb's copy holds only in-frame clones and misses some; the assay was immunoSEQ multiplex PCR. Of 70,000 or so clones listed, 80% to 90% are singletons. Sequencing used CD4+ or CD8+ T cells sorted from blood, obtained in a trial of the OX40 agonist ivuxolimab. This TCR was recovered from an adult with an advanced solid tumor such as melanoma, head and neck, liver or kidney cancer.

The CDR3 reads CAWGSTSNSPLHF. Here the CDR3 DNA reads TGTGCCTGGGGGTCGACTTCCAATTCACCCCTCCACTTT. The chain uses TRBV30 and TRBJ1-6; no clear D gene. V was cut by 5 bases and J by 7 bases, with 12 bases left in between. Germline lookup yields CDR1 GTSNPN and CDR2 SVGIG (reference sequence). This CDR3 comprises 13 residues.